What follows are 19 T cell receptor beta chains derived from one specimen sequenced in a study of blood T cell repertoires in COVID-19. The repertoire was sequenced with immunoSEQ multiplex PCR; TCRdb's copy has only in-frame clones and lacks some. The table lists over 350,000 clones, roughly 90% of them singletons. The sample consisted of PBMCs or T cells enriched from blood (not recorded which). The receptors stem from a woman between 40 and 50 years old who had been exposed to COVID-19.

The chain uses TRBV5-6 and TRBJ1-2, with D perhaps TRBD1 (5 bases). This CDR3 is built from 14 residues. Germline V gene data show CDR1 as SGHDT and CDR2 as YYEEEE. Trimming removed 1 base at V and 7 bases at J, with 14 bases between. The CDR3 bases are TGTGCCAGCAGCTTGACAGGTGGACTAGGTGGCTACACCTTC. Amino acid sequence: CASSLTGGLGGYTF. Variable domain in full (rest from reference TRBV5-6 and TRBJ1-2): DAGVTQSPTHLIKTRGQQVTLRCSPKSGHDTVSWYQQALGQGPQFIFQYYEEEERQRGNFPDRFSGHQFPNYSSELNVNALLLGDSALYLCASSLTGGLGGYTFGSGTRLTVV.

The chain links TRBV29-1 to TRBJ1-4; 8 positions agree with TRBD1. With V trimmed by 4 bases and J by 7 bases, 11 bases remained unmatched. Per germline, CDR1 SQVTM and CDR2 ANQGSEA. The CDR3 is made up of 15 amino acids. CDR3 in DNA: TGCAGCGTTGCTATCCAGGGGGCGCCTGGTGAAAAACTGTTTTTT. Encoded protein: CSVAIQGAPGEKLFF.

The chain employs TRBV11-2 and TRBJ1-1, with TRBD1 as a possible D gene (6 bases). Germline loops: CDR1 SGHAT, CDR2 FQNNGV. V was cut by 6 bases and J by 2 bases, with 13 bases left in between. The CDR3 runs to 14 residues. The CDR3, as DNA: TGTGCCAGCAGGCCCGGGACACTCAACACTGAAGCTTTCTTT. Encoded protein: CASRPGTLNTEAFF.

This chain uses TRBV5-6 with TRBJ1-2; D uncertain. The CDR3 loop spans 13 amino acids. V was trimmed by 1 base and J by 6 bases, leaving 10 bases between them. From germline, CDR1 is SGHDT and CDR2 YYEEEE. The CDR3 sequence: CASSLTGIDGYTF. Written as DNA, the CDR3 is TGTGCCAGCAGCTTGACCGGGATAGATGGCTACACCTTC.

This chain connects TRBV24-1 to TRBJ2-3; 7 bases match TRBD2. The CDR3 totals 18 residues. V was clipped by 1 base and J by 3 bases; unmatched bases: 12. CDR1 KGHDR and CDR2 SFDVKD come from the germline V gene. The CDR3 reads CATSDLSSSAGGTDTQYF. The CDR3 DNA sequence: TGTGCCACCAGTGATTTAAGCTCCTCCGCCGGGGGGACAGATACGCAGTATTTT.

This rearrangement joins TRBV5-1 to TRBJ2-2; TRBD1 matches at 7 bases. V shed 6 bases, J shed 2 bases, and the junction held 4 bases outside the gene matches. The CDR3 covers 14 residues. Germline values: CDR1 SGHRS, CDR2 YFSETQ. CDR3 loop: CASMGQFNTGELFF. CDR3 in DNA: TGCGCCAGCATGGGACAGTTCAACACCGGGGAGCTGTTTTTT.

V is TRBV7-6 and J is TRBJ2-7; D is undetermined. This CDR3 is built from 13 residues. V lost 4 bases and J lost 5, with 12 bases in between. Germline V gives CDR1 SGHVS, CDR2 FNYEAQ. The CDR3 sequence is CASSSRSRDEQYF. CDR3 coding DNA: TGTGCCAGCAGCTCCAGAAGTCGGGACGAGCAGTACTTC.

This clone has a handful of counts. The gene calls are TRBV7-9 and TRBJ2-7; 10 positions match TRBD1. CDR1 and CDR2 (germline): SEHNR, FQNEAQ (reference sequence). V was clipped by 2 bases and J by 5 bases; unmatched bases: 6. This CDR3 spans 15 amino acids. This CDR3 reads CASSLTGTGENEQYF. DNA of the CDR3: TGTGCCAGCAGCTTAACCGGGACAGGGGAAAACGAGCAGTACTTC. Full variable domain (remainder filled in from reference TRBV7-9 and TRBJ2-7): DTGVSQNPRHKITKRGQNVTFRCDPISEHNRLYWYRQTLGQGPEFLTYFQNEAQLEKSRLLSDRFSAERPKGSFSTLEIQRTEQGDSAMYLCASSLTGTGENEQYFGPGTRLTVT.

The chain is built from TRBV7-2 and TRBJ2-7; a weak D match, TRBD2 (5 bases). Germline V gene lookup returns CDR1 SGHTA and CDR2 FQGNSA. V lost 6 bases and J lost 0, with 15 bases in between. The CDR3 loop spans 15 amino acids. In nucleotides, the CDR3 is TGTGCCAGCAGGAGGTTAAGCGGTACCTCCTACGAGCAGTACTTC. Residues: CASRRLSGTSYEQYF.

V and J are TRBV2 and TRBJ1-6; TRBD1 is a possible D gene (6 bases). CDR3 length: 14 residues. Germline CDR1 and CDR2: SNHLY and FYNNEI. The V and J ends lost 1 base and 7 bases respectively, with 8 bases between them. This CDR3 is CASSEGTANSPLHF. For the CDR3, the DNA is TGTGCCAGCAGTGAAGGGACAGCGAATTCACCCCTCCACTTT.

This chain links TRBV7-2 with TRBJ2-5; 10 nucleotides align to TRBD1. This CDR3 has 14 amino acids. CDR1 is SGHTA, CDR2 FQGNSA, per germline. With 1 base clipped from V and 6 bases from J, the junction kept 2 bases outside the gene matches. CDR3: CASSLGDRGKTQYF. In DNA form, the CDR3 reads TGTGCCAGCAGCTTAGGGGACAGGGGAAAGACCCAGTACTTC.

The genes are TRBV18 and TRBJ2-5; no clear D. V lost 1 base and J 5 bases, leaving 5 bases between the germline ends. This CDR3 comprises 12 residues. Germline CDR1 KGHSH, CDR2 LQKENI. CDR3 loop: CASSPLSETQYF. DNA for the CDR3: TGTGCCAGCTCACCACTGAGTGAGACCCAGTACTTC.

The chain employs TRBV7-2 and TRBJ2-7; D may be TRBD1 (6 bases). CDR1 is SGHTA and CDR2 is FQGNSA in the germline V gene. CDR3 length: 15 amino acids. V gave up 2 bases and J gave up 5 bases, with 16 bases separating them. DNA of the CDR3: TGTGCCAGCAGCTTATCGGCCAGGGGCAATCACGAGCAGTACTTC. It translates to CASSLSARGNHEQYF.

This sequence joins TRBV3-1 (or the pseudogene TRBV3-2) and TRBJ1-1; D is unclear. Germline V gene sequence: CDR1 LGHDT, CDR2 YNNKEL (reference sequence). Trimming took off 0 bases at V and 1 base at J, with 6 bases between the two ends. CDR3 size: 14 residues. The CDR3, as DNA: TGTGCCAGCAGCCAAGATGGCAAGAACACTGAAGCTTTCTTT. Its translation: CASSQDGKNTEAFF.

The chain recombines TRBV5-5 with TRBJ1-1; tentative D call: TRBD1 (6 bases). CDR3 length: 15 residues. CDR1 SGHKS and CDR2 YYEKEE come from the germline V gene (reference sequence). The ends were cut back, 4 bases at V and 1 base at J, with 14 bases in the middle. CDR3 coding DNA: TGTGCCAGCAGCCCCCCACAGGGTCAGAACACTGAAGCTTTCTTT. As protein: CASSPPQGQNTEAFF.

The chain carries TRBV5-1 and TRBJ2-3; 11 nucleotides agree with TRBD2. V was pared by 1 base and J by 3 bases, with 4 bases of the junction left unmatched. CDR1 is SGHRS and CDR2 is YFSETQ in the germline V gene. There are 16 residues in the CDR3. CDR3 DNA: TGCGCCAGCAGCTTGCGGACTAGCGGGTATACAGATACGCAGTATTTT. It encodes CASSLRTSGYTDTQYF.

V and J are TRBV5-4 and TRBJ2-3; 7 bases agree with TRBD1. Germline V lookup: CDR1 SGHNT, CDR2 YYREEE (reference sequence). The CDR3 totals 14 residues. V lost 3 bases and J lost 5; bases outside the gene matches: 6. This chain's CDR3 is CASSSVGGQDTQYF. The DNA for the CDR3 is TGTGCCAGCAGCTCCGTAGGGGGCCAAGATACGCAGTATTTT.

The genes are TRBV10-1 and TRBJ2-3, with 13 bases fitting TRBD2. Germline V gene lookup returns CDR1 WNHNN and CDR2 SYGVQD (reference sequence). CDR3 length equals 18 residues. The J segment lost 0 bases and the V segment lost 6 bases, leaving 9 bases of the junction unmatched. Here the CDR3 DNA reads TGCGCCAGCAGCGGACTAGCGGGGGCTTTACCTAGCACAGATACGCAGTATTTT. It yields the protein CASSGLAGALPSTDTQYF.

Regarding this clone: One end of the junction does not line up with germline, which may come from a read error. The chain is built from TRBV6-5 and TRBJ1-2, with 9 bases matching TRBD1. CDR3 length: 12 residues. CDR1 and CDR2 from the germline V gene are MNHEY and SVGAGI. The DNA of the CDR3 is TGTGCCAGTTGTACCGGGACAGGGCCCCCCGCCTTC. This gives the protein CASCTGTGPPAF.